Shown below are 19 T cell receptor beta chains from a single sample sequenced in a study of technical replicates of blood from several donors. TCRdb keeps only in-frame clones here, not all; method: immunoSEQ multiplex PCR. Of just over 75,000 clones in the sample, around 94% were seen once. The sequenced sample consisted of T cells isolated from PBMCs. Receptor source: a human donor in good health.

J is TRBJ2-5 and V is TRBV9, with 12 bases identical to TRBD2. J gave up 4 bases and V 0 bases, and 4 bases lay outside the gene matches. Germline CDR1 SGDLS, CDR2 YYNGEE. The CDR3 has 16 residues. The CDR3 nucleotides read TGTGCCAGCAGCGTAGAAACTAGCGGGAGGAGAGAGACCCAGTACTTC. Its translation is CASSVETSGRRETQYF.

Note on this clone: One end of the junction varies from germline; a read error may be responsible. The rearrangement links TRBV7-7 to TRBJ2-2; 11 bases map to TRBD2. The CDR3 totals 16 residues. Germline CDR1 and CDR2: SSHAT and FNYEAQ (reference sequence). The CDR3 DNA is TGTGCTAGCAGCCAAGGGACTAGCGGGAACACCGGGGAGCTGTTTTTT. Protein sequence: CASSQGTSGNTGELFF.

This chain connects TRBV11-1 to TRBJ1-1; D unclear. The CDR3 contains 14 residues. The ends were cut back, 5 bases at V and 0 bases at J, with 10 bases in the middle. CDR1 is SGHAT, CDR2 FQDESV, per germline (reference sequence). The CDR3 sequence is CASSRGSLNTEAFF. CDR3 sequence (DNA): TGTGCCAGCAGCCGTGGCAGTTTGAACACTGAAGCTTTCTTT.

The J gene is TRBJ1-2, the V gene TRBV9; D possibly corresponds to TRBD1 (6 bases). The CDR3 spans 15 residues. Trimming shortened V by 0 bases and J by 4 bases, and 13 bases separated the two germline ends. Per the germline V gene, CDR1 is SGDLS and CDR2 is YYNGEE. The CDR3 region is CASSVDTGRVYGYTF. As DNA, the CDR3 is TGTGCCAGCAGCGTAGATACAGGGAGAGTCTATGGCTACACCTTC.

This chain uses TRBV29-1 with TRBJ2-1; 11 nucleotides line up with TRBD1. This CDR3 is 14 amino acids long. Trimming at V came to 3 bases and at J to 8 bases, leaving 6 bases not matched to a gene. Germline CDR1 reads SQVTM; CDR2 reads ANQGSEA. CDR3 sequence: CSVERGQGVYEQFF. CDR3 DNA sequence: TGCAGCGTTGAGAGGGGACAGGGGGTTTATGAGCAGTTCTTC.

The genes are TRBV13 and TRBJ1-1, with 8 nucleotides matching TRBD1. Germline-derived CDR1 and CDR2 are PRHDT and FYEKMQ (reference sequence). V lost 3 bases to trimming and J lost 3 bases; unmatched junction nucleotides: 0. The CDR3 has 13 amino acids. Here the CDR3 reads CASSLDRDTEAFF. The CDR3 coding sequence is TGTGCCAGCAGCTTGGACAGGGACACTGAAGCTTTCTTT.

V gene TRBV28 combines with J gene TRBJ1-5; 9 bases are a match to TRBD1. V lost 5 bases and J lost 7; bases outside the gene matches: 9. The CDR3 consists of 15 residues. Germline CDR1 and CDR2: MDHEN and SYDVKM. Here the CDR3 DNA reads TGTGCCAGCAGTCTAACAGGGGGCGCTTTCCAGCCCCAGCATTTT. This encodes CASSLTGGAFQPQHF.

The chain combines TRBV30 with TRBJ1-2, with TRBD1 matching 8 bases. Looked up from germline, CDR1 is GTSNPN and CDR2 is SVGIG (reference sequence). Trimming cost V 2 bases and J 7 bases; bases outside gene matches: 6. The CDR3 has 13 amino acids. The CDR3 sequence is CAWSYGTGGGYTF. The CDR3 DNA reads TGTGCCTGGAGTTACGGGACAGGCGGTGGCTACACCTTC.

The chain is built from TRBV4-2 and TRBJ1-1, with no clear D. The CDR3 has 15 amino acids. V was shortened by 0 bases and J by 0 bases, with 8 bases between the two germline ends. Germline V gene lookup returns CDR1 LGHNA and CDR2 YNFKEQ. CDR3 residues: CASSQEYAVNTEAFF. The CDR3 bases are TGTGCCAGCAGCCAAGAATACGCAGTGAACACTGAAGCTTTCTTT.

The chain combines TRBV7-6 with TRBJ2-2; D is unclear. Per the germline V gene, CDR1 is SGHVS and CDR2 is FNYEAQ. This CDR3 region has 15 residues. The V end lost 1 base, the J end lost 3 bases, and 9 bases lay between the germline ends. The CDR3 protein is CASSLDGSDTGELFF. The CDR3 DNA reads as TGTGCCAGCAGCTTAGACGGTTCCGACACCGGGGAGCTGTTTTTT.

V gene TRBV6-6 combines with J gene TRBJ1-1; D gene ambiguous. CDR1 is MNHNY, CDR2 SVGAGI, per germline (reference sequence). Trimming removed 5 bases from V and 1 base from J, with 8 bases in between. The length of the CDR3 is 13 residues. CDR3 nucleotide sequence: TGTGCCAGCAGTGCAGCGCAGAACACTGAAGCTTTCTTT. The encoded protein is CASSAAQNTEAFF.

This chain uses TRBV4-1 with TRBJ2-7, with TRBD1 as a possible D gene (7 bases). The CDR3 has 14 residues. The germline V gene encodes CDR1 MGHRA and CDR2 YSYEKL. Trimming left V 6 bases short and J 0 bases short, with 12 bases between. The CDR3 region is CASRPRDSSYEQYF. The CDR3 region has the DNA TGCGCCAGCAGGCCGCGGGACAGCTCCTACGAGCAGTACTTC.

This clone occurred a few times. This chain uses TRBV18 with TRBJ2-7; possible D gene TRBD2, 6 bases. This CDR3 is built from 16 residues. From germline, CDR1 is KGHSH and CDR2 LQKENI. Trimming cost V 3 bases and J 3 bases, with 18 bases left between them. CDR3 sequence (DNA): TGTGCCAGCTCACCTCAACTGAGCGGGCCCATCTACGAGCAGTACTTC. Residues: CASSPQLSGPIYEQYF.

V gene TRBV7-8 combines with J gene TRBJ2-7; D may be TRBD2 (5 bases). This CDR3 has 15 residues. CDR1 is SGHVS and CDR2 is FQNEAQ in the germline V gene. V was cut by 2 bases and J by 1 base, with 12 bases left in between. CDR3 loop: CASSLRRTDSYEQYF. The CDR3 bases are TGTGCCAGCAGCTTACGGAGGACGGATTCCTACGAGCAGTACTTC. Full variable domain (missing parts from reference TRBV7-8 and TRBJ2-7): GAGVSQSPRYKVAKRGQDVALRCDPISGHVSLFWYQQALGQGPEFLTYFQNEAQLDKSGLPSDRFFAERPEGSVSTLKIQRTQQEDSAVYLCASSLRRTDSYEQYFGPGTRLTVT.

The chain uses TRBV28 and TRBJ2-3, with a possible D match to TRBD1 (6 bases). Trimming shortened V by 3 bases and J by 3 bases, and 13 bases separated the two germline ends. The CDR3 has 15 amino acids. Germline loops: CDR1 MDHEN, CDR2 SYDVKM. CDR3 region: CASSFVPGQTDTQYF. The CDR3 DNA reads TGTGCCAGCAGTTTCGTACCCGGACAGACAGATACGCAGTATTTT.

This sequence joins TRBV4-1 and TRBJ2-2, with a possible D match to TRBD2 (5 bases). In germline, CDR1 is MGHRA, CDR2 YSYEKL. The CDR3 covers 13 residues. V was clipped by 5 bases and J by 4 bases, with 8 bases between them. Here the CDR3 DNA reads TGCGCCAGCAGCATAGAGGGCACCGGGGAGCTGTTTTTT. This translates into CASSIEGTGELFF.

This chain links TRBV7-2 with TRBJ2-2; 9 nucleotides line up with TRBD1. The CDR3 runs 14 residues. The junction had 3 bases not matched to a gene; V was cut back by 6 bases and J by 4 bases. The V gene's germline CDR1 is SGHTA and CDR2 FQGNSA. The CDR3 loop reads CASRGTGSTGELFF. CDR3 nucleotides: TGTGCCAGCAGGGGGACAGGGTCCACCGGGGAGCTGTTTTTT.

This chain connects TRBV5-5 to TRBJ2-2; TRBD2 agrees at 8 bases. The CDR3 sequence is 15 residues long. Germline V gives CDR1 SGHKS, CDR2 YYEKEE (reference sequence). Trimming cost V 6 bases and J 1 base; bases outside gene matches: 5. The CDR3 loop is CASTSRGGNTGELFF. The CDR3, as DNA: TGTGCCAGCACCTCCCGGGGGGGGAACACCGGGGAGCTGTTTTTT.

This CDR3 is CASSLRGGAGWDEQYF. The CDR3 DNA reads TGTGCCAGCAGCTTAAGGGGGGGGGCAGGATGGGACGAGCAGTACTTC. The chain is built from TRBV7-8 and TRBJ2-7, with D possibly matching TRBD2 (7 bases). Trimming took 2 bases from V and 5 from J, leaving 19 bases between them. Germline CDR1 reads SGHVS; CDR2 reads FQNEAQ. CDR3 length: 16 amino acids.